The entry below gives a single T cell receptor (beta chain) sequence along with its context. Its antigen is as yet unknown. This sample is drawn from a study of cytomegalovirus exposure and HLA in healthy donors. The PCR ran on 60 Vbeta and 13 Jbeta primers. Assay: immunoSEQ multiplex PCR; the TCRdb copy retains only in-frame clones and omits some. The repertoire includes approximately 190,000 clones, approximately 88% of them detected once, and over 2% sits in the top ten. Study outcomes and limitations: Prior analysis indicated that the majority of TCR beta V segments exhibited productivity approximately 87% or approximately 30% of the time.

J was trimmed by 1 base and V by 6 bases; bases with no gene match: 5. From germline, CDR1 is ENHRY and CDR2 SYGVKD. The CDR3 has 15 residues. This rearrangement joins TRBV10-3 to TRBJ1-5, with 8 bases lining up with TRBD1. The sequencing input was PBMCs. This TCR came from a woman aged 50 to 60 in good health and CMV-seropositive. CDR3 bases: TGTGCCATCAGCCAGGGGGCCAGGAGCAATCAGCCCCAGCATTTT. Amino acid sequence: CAISQGARSNQPQHF.